A selection of T cell receptor beta chains follows, all from one sample in a study of T cell repertoires in cytomegalovirus infection. TCRdb re-analysed the reads in MiXCR, keeping a single row per CDR3 protein. The data show approximately 71,000 distinct CDR3 sequences, more than 3% seen once. The specimen was PBMCs. All receptors derive from a human donor in good health (CMV status not recorded). Some clones in this sample may be carry-over from other donors' samples. Each CDR3 is given with its conserved first and last residue. D genes are given only for firm matches. Clone size is given as once, few, many, or a class for an expanded clone.

J	D	size	V	DNA	CDR3
TRBJ2-7	TRBD2	many	TRBV20-1	TGCAGTGCTAGGGGCCACCCGGGGCTAGCGGGGACCAGCTCCTACGAGCAGTACTTC	CSARGHPGLAGTSSYEQYF
TRBJ1-3	NA	many	TRBV7-2	TGTGCCAGCAGCCTGCGACCGTTCTCTGGAAACACCATATATTTT	CASSLRPFSGNTIYF
TRBJ1-1	NA	many	TRBV28	TGTGCCAGCAGTCCGGCGAACAGAGTAGCTGAAGCTTTCTTT	CASSPANRVAEAFF
TRBJ2-7	NA	many	TRBV12-3/TRBV12-4	TGTGCCAGCAGTCCACTCTTCGGGGCGGCCGGCTCCTACGAGCAGTACTTC	CASSPLFGAAGSYEQYF
TRBJ2-5	NA	many	TRBV7-7	TGTGCCAGCAGCTACCCCGGGCAGGGGCTTGAGACCCAGTACTTC	CASSYPGQGLETQYF
TRBJ2-3	TRBD2	few	TRBV7-2	TGTGCCAGCAGCCCCATGTTAGCGGGGGGGCAATGGGATACGCAGTATTTT	CASSPMLAGGQWDTQYF
TRBJ1-4	NA	many	TRBV4-3	TGCGCCAGCAGCCAAGATGTTTCGGGGACAACTTATTTT	CASSQDVSGTTYF
TRBJ2-7	NA	many	TRBV7-2	TGTGCCAGCGGTCGAAGGTCCTACGAGCAGTACTTC	CASGRRSYEQYF
TRBJ2-5	NA	many	TRBV18	TGTGCCAGCTCACGGATTCCCGGGGAGACCCAGTACTTC	CASSRIPGETQYF
TRBJ1-1	NA	medium-sized	TRBV4-1	TGCGCCAGCAGCCCCTCGTGGGGCAGACTCCTTTGGTACACTGAAGCTTTCTTT	CASSPSWGRLLWYTEAFF
TRBJ1-2	TRBD1	many	TRBV7-4	TGTGCCAGCAGCTCCCGCGACAGGGCTCTGGAGGTAGTCTATGGCTACACCTTC	CASSSRDRALEVVYGYTF
TRBJ2-5	TRBD2	many	TRBV7-2	TGTGCCAGCAGCAAAAGCGGGGCCCAAGAGACCCAGTACTTC	CASSKSGAQETQYF
TRBJ2-2	NA	many	TRBV7-8	TGTGCCAGCAGCTTAGCTTGGGGAAACACCGGGGAGCTGTTTTTT	CASSLAWGNTGELFF
TRBJ2-1	NA	many	TRBV7-4	TGTGCCAGCAGCTGGGGAACGTACAATGAGCAGTTCTTC	CASSWGTYNEQFF
TRBJ2-4	TRBD2	many	TRBV7-9	TGTGCCAGCAGCGGACGGGGACTAGCGGGAGGGCCGGCCAAAAACATTCAGTACTTC	CASSGRGLAGGPAKNIQYF
TRBJ2-1	NA	many	TRBV20-1	TGCAGTGCTAGAGGTGCGGGACGGGTCTACAATGAGCAGTTCTTC	CSARGAGRVYNEQFF
TRBJ1-6	NA	many	TRBV12-3/TRBV12-4	TGTGCCAGCAGTTTTCTCATCAGTACTTCACCCCTCCACTTT	CASSFLISTSPLHF
TRBJ2-1	TRBD2	many	TRBV7-2	TGTGCCAGCAGCTTAGTAAGGGCGGGGGTCAATGAGCAGTTCTTC	CASSLVRAGVNEQFF
TRBJ2-1	NA	many	TRBV7-8	TGTGCCAGCAGCCGTCCCGCTTTAGACCATGAGCAGTTCTTC	CASSRPALDHEQFF
TRBJ2-3	TRBD2	many	TRBV29-1	TGCAGCGTTATCCCCGGGTCCGGGGGGAATACGCAGTATTTT	CSVIPGSGGNTQYF
TRBJ1-5	NA	many	TRBV7-8	TGTGCCAGCAGCTCCCCGGGGACACTCAATCAGCCCCAGCATTTT	CASSSPGTLNQPQHF
TRBJ1-1	TRBD1	many	TRBV11-3	TGTGCCAGCAGCCCTAGTCATACAGGGGACACTGAAGCTTTCTTT	CASSPSHTGDTEAFF
TRBJ2-1	NA	many	TRBV15	TGTGCCACCAGCAGAGGTAGCGTTAGCTCCTACAATGAGCAGTTCTTC	CATSRGSVSSYNEQFF